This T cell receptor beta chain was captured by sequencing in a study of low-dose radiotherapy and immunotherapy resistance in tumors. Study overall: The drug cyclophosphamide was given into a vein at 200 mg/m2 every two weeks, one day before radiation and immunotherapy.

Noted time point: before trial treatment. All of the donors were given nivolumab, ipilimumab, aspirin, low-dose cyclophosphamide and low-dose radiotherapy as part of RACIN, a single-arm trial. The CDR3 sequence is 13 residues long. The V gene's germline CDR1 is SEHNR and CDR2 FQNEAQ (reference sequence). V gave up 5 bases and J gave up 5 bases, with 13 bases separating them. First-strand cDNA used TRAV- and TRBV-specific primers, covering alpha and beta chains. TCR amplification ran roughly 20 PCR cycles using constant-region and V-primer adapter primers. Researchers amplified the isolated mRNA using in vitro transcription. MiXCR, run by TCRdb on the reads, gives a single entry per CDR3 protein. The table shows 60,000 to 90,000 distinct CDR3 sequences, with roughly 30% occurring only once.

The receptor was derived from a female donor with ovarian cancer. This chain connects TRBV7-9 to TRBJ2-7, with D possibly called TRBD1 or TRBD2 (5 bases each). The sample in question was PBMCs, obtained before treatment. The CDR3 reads CASSPGAPNEQYF. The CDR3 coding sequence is TGTGCCAGCAGCCCCGGGGCCCCAAACGAGCAGTACTTC.